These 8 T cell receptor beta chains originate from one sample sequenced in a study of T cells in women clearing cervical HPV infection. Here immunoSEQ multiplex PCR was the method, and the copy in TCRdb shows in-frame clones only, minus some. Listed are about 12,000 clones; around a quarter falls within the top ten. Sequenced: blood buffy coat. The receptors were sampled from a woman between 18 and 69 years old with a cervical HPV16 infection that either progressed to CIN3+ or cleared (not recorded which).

The sequenced CDR3 bases are TGTGCCACCAGCAGAGAATATAGCGCGAACACCGGGGAG. This sequence encodes CATSREYSANTGE. The full CDR3 protein is CATSREYSANTGELFF. The chain joins TRBV15 to TRBJ2-2; tentative D call: TRBD2 (5 bases). The read ends 3 residues before the CDR3 terminus; that terminus is restored from the germline J gene. This CDR3 has 16 residues. Germline V gene sequence: CDR1 LNHNV, CDR2 YYDKDF (reference sequence). V gave up 0 bases and J gave up 0 bases, with 8 bases separating them.

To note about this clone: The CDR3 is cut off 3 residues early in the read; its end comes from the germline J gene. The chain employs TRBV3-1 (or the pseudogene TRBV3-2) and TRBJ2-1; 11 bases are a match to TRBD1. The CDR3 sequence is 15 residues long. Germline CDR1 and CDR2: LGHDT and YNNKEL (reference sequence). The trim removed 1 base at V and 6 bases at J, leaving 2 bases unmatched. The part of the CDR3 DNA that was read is TGTGCCAGCAGCCAAGGGACAGGGGGCCTCAATGAG. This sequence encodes CASSQGTGGLNE. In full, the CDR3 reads CASSQGTGGLNEQFF.

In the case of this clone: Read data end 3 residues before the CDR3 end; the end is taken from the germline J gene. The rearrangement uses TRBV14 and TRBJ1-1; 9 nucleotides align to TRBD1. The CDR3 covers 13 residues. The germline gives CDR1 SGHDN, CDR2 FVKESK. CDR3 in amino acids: CASSPTGGLRAFF. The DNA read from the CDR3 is TGTGCCAGCAGCCCCACAGGGGGCCTCCGG.

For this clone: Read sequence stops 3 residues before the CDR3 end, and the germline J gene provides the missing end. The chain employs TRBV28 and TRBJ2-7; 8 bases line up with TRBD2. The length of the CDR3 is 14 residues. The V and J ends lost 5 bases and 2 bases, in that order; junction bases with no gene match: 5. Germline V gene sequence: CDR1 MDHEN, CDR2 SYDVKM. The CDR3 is CASSRAGGPYEQYF. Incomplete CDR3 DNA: TGTGCCAGCAGTAGGGCGGGGGGCCCCTACGAG.

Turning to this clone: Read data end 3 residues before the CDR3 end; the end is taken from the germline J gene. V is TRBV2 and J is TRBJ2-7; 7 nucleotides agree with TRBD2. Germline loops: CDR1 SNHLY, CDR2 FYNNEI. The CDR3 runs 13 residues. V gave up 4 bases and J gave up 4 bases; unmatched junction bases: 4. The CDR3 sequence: CASSAGGIYEQYF. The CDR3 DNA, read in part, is TGTGCCAGCAGTGCCGGGGGGATTTACGAG. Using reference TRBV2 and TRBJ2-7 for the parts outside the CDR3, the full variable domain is EPEVTQTPSHQVTQMGQEVILRCVPISNHLYFYWYRQILGQKVEFLVSFYNNEISEKSEIFDDQFSVERPDGSNFTLKIRSTKLEDSAMYFCASSAGGIYEQYFGPGTRLTVT.

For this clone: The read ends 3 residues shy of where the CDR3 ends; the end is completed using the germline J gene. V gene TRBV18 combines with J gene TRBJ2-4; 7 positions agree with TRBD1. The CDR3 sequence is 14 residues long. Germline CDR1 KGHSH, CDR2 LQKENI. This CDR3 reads CASSPQGDDYGQYF. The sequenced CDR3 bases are TGTGCCAGCTCACCTCAGGGGGACGACTATGGT.

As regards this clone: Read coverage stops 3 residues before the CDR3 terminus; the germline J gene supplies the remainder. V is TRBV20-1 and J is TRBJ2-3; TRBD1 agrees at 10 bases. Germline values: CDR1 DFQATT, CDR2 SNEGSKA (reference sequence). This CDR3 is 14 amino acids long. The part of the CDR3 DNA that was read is TGCAGTGCGGGACAGGGGCCTCGATATCAGCCG. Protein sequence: CSAGQGPRYQP. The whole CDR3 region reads CSAGQGPRYQPQYF.

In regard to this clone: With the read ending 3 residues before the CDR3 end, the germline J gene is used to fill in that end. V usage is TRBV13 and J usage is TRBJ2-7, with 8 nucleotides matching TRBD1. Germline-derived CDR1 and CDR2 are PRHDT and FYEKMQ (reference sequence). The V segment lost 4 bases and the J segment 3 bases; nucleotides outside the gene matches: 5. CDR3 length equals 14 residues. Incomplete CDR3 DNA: TGTGCCAGCAGCTCGAAGACAGGGGTCTACGAG. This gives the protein CASSSKTGVYE. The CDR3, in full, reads CASSSKTGVYEQYF. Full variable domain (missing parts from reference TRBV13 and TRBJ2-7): AAGVIQSPRHLIKEKRETATLKCYPIPRHDTVYWYQQGPGQDPQFLISFYEKMQSDKGSIPDRFSAQQFSDYHSELNMSSLELGDSALYFCASSSKTGVYEQYFGPGTRLTVT.